The source of this T cell receptor (beta chain) is a study of regulatory T cells in long-lasting Graves disease. Study-level results: Whereas new patients shared 950 to 1,000 public clonotypes, persistent patients shared more, at under 3,500.

Germline V gene sequence: CDR1 SGHRS, CDR2 YFSETQ. Trimming took 5 bases from V and 0 from J, leaving 13 bases between them. This CDR3 spans 15 amino acids. The TCR beta library used iRepertoire HTBI primers with Arm-PCR amplification of CDR3. In TCRdb, the multiplex PCR reads were re-called with MiXCR into one record per CDR3 protein. The sample has about 370,000 distinct CDR3 sequences; less than 20% are singletons. The table lists this clonotype with many counts. The antigen is not known. Stated time point: newly diagnosed GD, antithyroid drugs for less than 3 months. Extracted PBMC RNA gave rise to the TCR library.

This chain links TRBV5-1 with TRBJ2-3; tentatively, D is TRBD2 (6 bases). The receptor's source is a female donor with Graves disease. The material sequenced was peripheral blood mononuclear cells (PBMCs), taken at new diagnosis, from a patient treated with antithyroid drugs. CDR3 in amino acids: CASRGGGQSTDTQYF. CDR3 nucleotide sequence: TGCGCCAGCAGGGGCGGAGGGCAAAGCACAGATACGCAGTATTTT.